This T cell receptor (beta chain) stems from a study of technical replicates of blood from a handful of donors. This CDR3 region has 17 residues. Trimming took 2 bases from V and 7 from J; bases not matched to a gene: 14. Germline assignment: CDR1 LGHNA and CDR2 YSLEER. The table came from immunoSEQ multiplex PCR; TCRdb's copy has only in-frame clones and leaves some out. The table lists roughly 76,000 clones, around 92% of them singletons. The chain joins TRBV4-3 to TRBJ1-2, with TRBD1 matching 9 bases. Sequenced material: T cells isolated from PBMCs. The clonotype was recovered from a human donor in good health. Some clones in this sample may be carry-over from other donors' samples. The CDR3 spells CASSQLIPGQGMGGYTF. The CDR3 coding sequence is TGCGCCAGCAGCCAACTAATCCCGGGACAGGGAATGGGTGGCTACACCTTC.